These 9 T cell receptor beta chains originate from one sample sequenced in a study of OX40 agonist ivuxolimab in advanced cancers. Libraries were prepared by immunoSEQ multiplex PCR; TCRdb keeps only in-frame clonotypes and omits some of them. The top ten hold 0.67% of the sample, which has about 66,000 clones, about nine tenths seen once. This material consisted of CD4+ or CD8+ T cells sorted from blood, taken in a trial of the OX40 agonist ivuxolimab. These receptor sequences come from an adult with an advanced solid tumor such as melanoma, head and neck, liver or kidney cancer.

J is TRBJ1-4 and V is TRBV5-6, with no clear D. The V end was cut by 0 bases, the J end by 8 bases, with 2 bases between. The CDR3 has 11 residues. Per the germline V gene, CDR1 is SGHDT and CDR2 is YYEEEE. DNA for the CDR3: TGTGCCAGCAGCTTGGGGGAAAAACTGTTTTTT. Translated: CASSLGEKLFF.

The V and J genes are TRBV6-1 and TRBJ2-7; D is ambiguous. Per the germline V gene, CDR1 is MNHNS and CDR2 is SASEGT. This CDR3 contains 13 residues. V lost 10 bases and J lost 3, with 16 bases in between. For the CDR3, the DNA is TGTGCCACTCGGCCGTCAGGTTACTACGAGCAGTACTTC. Encoded protein: CATRPSGYYEQYF.

The rearrangement links TRBV5-1 to TRBJ1-4; D remains ambiguous. V was trimmed by 3 bases and J by 0 bases, leaving 12 bases between them. The CDR3 length is 16 residues. CDR1 and CDR2 from the germline V gene are SGHRS and YFSETQ. The CDR3 coding sequence is TGCGCCAGCAGCTGGGCCTCCGGTGCAACTAATGAAAAACTGTTTTTT. This gives the protein CASSWASGATNEKLFF.

The chain recombines TRBV10-2 with TRBJ2-2; D not certain. Trimming pared 2 bases from V and 2 bases from J, leaving 15 bases between. The CDR3 runs 17 residues. From germline, CDR1 is WSHSY and CDR2 SAAADI. CDR3 residues: CASSEGLPTRNTGELFF. The CDR3 DNA reads TGCGCCAGCAGTGAGGGGTTGCCAACAAGAAACACCGGGGAGCTGTTTTTT.

This chain uses TRBV11-2 with TRBJ2-7; D may be TRBD1 or TRBD2 (5 bases each). V lost 3 bases and J lost 0, with 9 bases in between. From germline, CDR1 is SGHAT and CDR2 FQNNGV. There are 14 residues in the CDR3. DNA of the CDR3: TGTGCCAGCAGCTTGAGGGGCGGCTCCTACGAGCAGTACTTC. Translated: CASSLRGGSYEQYF.

The gene calls are TRBV10-3 and TRBJ2-6; the match to TRBD1 covers 8 bases. J lost 0 bases, V lost 10 bases, and 14 bases had no gene match. There are 18 residues in the CDR3. Germline values: CDR1 ENHRY, CDR2 SYGVKD. DNA for the CDR3: TGTGCCACTTTGGACAGGGACGACTATCTCTCTGGGGCCAACGTCCTGACTTTC. Amino acid sequence: CATLDRDDYLSGANVLTF.

The gene calls are TRBV5-1 and TRBJ2-3, with 13 bases that match TRBD2. CDR1 is SGHRS, CDR2 YFSETQ, per germline. The trim removed 5 bases at V and 6 bases at J, leaving 6 bases unmatched. The CDR3 is made up of 15 amino acids. CDR3 residues: CASRGGLAGLDTQYF. CDR3 DNA: TGCGCCAGCAGGGGGGGACTAGCGGGGCTGGATACGCAGTATTTT. Based on the CDR3 plus reference TRBV5-1 and TRBJ2-3, the full variable domain is KAGVTQTPRYLIKTRGQQVTLSCSPISGHRSVSWYQQTPGQGLQFLFEYFSETQRNKGNFPGRFSGRQFSNSRSEMNVSTLELGDSALYLCASRGGLAGLDTQYFGPGTRLTVL.

The V and J genes are TRBV6-5 and TRBJ2-3, with D possibly called TRBD1 or TRBD2 (5 bases each). Germline V lookup: CDR1 MNHEY, CDR2 SVGAGI. Trimming left V 5 bases short and J 3 bases short, with 9 bases between. The CDR3 extends over 13 amino acids. The CDR3 DNA follows: TGTGCCAGCAGTCGGGACCTAACAGATACGCAGTATTTT. It specifies CASSRDLTDTQYF.

The chain employs TRBV6-5 and TRBJ2-1; TRBD1 matches 7 bases. CDR3 length equals 15 residues. Germline CDR1 reads MNHEY; CDR2 reads SVGAGI. V trimming: 6 bases; J trimming: 5 bases; junction bases outside the gene matches: 10. The CDR3 nucleotides are TGTGCCAGCAGCTCGACAGGGCTTTTGGACAATGAGCAGTTCTTC. This gives the protein CASSSTGLLDNEQFF.